A selection of T cell receptor beta chains follows, all from one sample in a study of blood T cell repertoires in COVID-19. Only in-frame clones appear in the TCRdb table, and some are missing; sequencing was by immunoSEQ multiplex PCR. The sample has 60,000 to 75,000 clones, over 75% seen once. Sequencing input: peripheral blood. The receptors derive from a human donor in a cohort sampled during active COVID-19. Each CDR3 is given with its conserved first and last residue. The D gene is left open where the match is weak. Expanded clones get a size class; other rows say once, few or many, or leave the size out.

V gene	J gene	D gene	clone size	CDR3 protein	CDR3 DNA
TRBV6-5	TRBJ1-2	TRBD1	.	CASRPGQGINGYTF	TGTGCCAGCAGACCCGGACAGGGGATAAATGGCTACACCTTC
TRBV19	TRBJ1-4	TRBD1	.	CASYDRARATNEKLFF	TGTGCCAGCTACGACAGGGCCCGTGCAACTAATGAAAAACTGTTTTTT
TRBV6-2/TRBV6-3	TRBJ1-1	.	.	CASSSPGGNTEAFF	TGTGCCAGCAGCTCCCCGGGTGGGAACACTGAAGCTTTCTTT
TRBV7-2	TRBJ1-2	.	.	CASTYGDSISHTF	TGTGCCAGCACCTACGGGGACTCCATCTCACACACCTTC
TRBV5-1	TRBJ1-2	.	.	CASSLQDKLYGYTF	TGCGCCAGCAGCTTGCAAGACAAGCTCTATGGCTACACCTTC
TRBV15	TRBJ1-2	TRBD1	.	CATSRQGAAYGYTF	TGTGCCACCAGCAGACAGGGGGCCGCCTATGGCTACACCTTC
TRBV14	TRBJ2-7	.	.	CASSQVGRLYEQYF	TGTGCCAGCAGCCAAGTAGGCAGGTTGTACGAGCAGTACTTC
TRBV29-1	TRBJ2-5	TRBD2	.	CSVEGTSGGQETQYF	TGCAGCGTAGAGGGGACTAGCGGGGGACAAGAGACCCAGTACTTC
TRBV27	TRBJ1-2	.	.	CASSLSPRRGNYGYTF	TGTGCCAGCAGTTTATCCCCACGCAGAGGAAACTATGGCTACACCTTC
TRBV5-4	TRBJ2-5	TRBD2	.	CASSTSGGPGETQYF	TGTGCCAGCAGCACGAGCGGGGGGCCGGGGGAGACCCAGTACTTC
TRBV19	TRBJ2-3	.	few	CASSIALVSDTQYF	TGTGCCAGTAGTATAGCACTAGTCTCGGATACGCAGTATTTT
TRBV3-1/TRBV3-2	TRBJ2-1	TRBD2	.	CASSHPLAGAYNEQFF	TGTGCCAGCAGCCATCCACTAGCGGGGGCGTACAATGAGCAGTTCTTC
TRBV7-2	TRBJ1-4	.	.	CASSSWDTEKLFF	TGTGCCAGCAGCTCCTGGGACACCGAAAAACTGTTTTTT
TRBV3-1/TRBV3-2	TRBJ1-6	.	.	CASSGQSYNSPLHF	TGTGCCAGCAGCGGACAGAGCTATAATTCACCCCTCCACTTT
TRBV10-3	TRBJ2-3	TRBD2	.	CAISDPTSGSTDTQYF	TGTGCCATCAGTGACCCGACTAGCGGGAGCACAGATACGCAGTATTTT
TRBV25-1	TRBJ1-6	.	.	CASSDQGRNSPLHF	TGTGCCAGCAGTGATCAGGGCAGGAATTCACCCCTCCACTTT
TRBV30	TRBJ1-2	.	few	CAWTEQGHYGYTF	TGTGCCTGGACCGAACAGGGTCACTATGGCTACACCTTC
TRBV25-1	TRBJ1-4	.	.	CASSDQFNEKLFF	TGTGCCAGCAGTGACCAGTTTAATGAAAAACTGTTTTTT
TRBV7-2	TRBJ2-7	.	.	CASRRDSPGEQYF	TGTGCCAGCAGGCGGGATTCCCCGGGCGAGCAGTACTTC
TRBV19	TRBJ2-7	.	.	CASSNRDTYYEQYF	TGTGCCAGTAGTAATCGGGACACTTACTACGAGCAGTACTTC
TRBV19	TRBJ1-5	.	once	CASRGGQVNQPQHF	TGTGCCAGTAGGGGGGGGCAGGTCAATCAGCCCCAGCATTTT
TRBV20-1	TRBJ1-1	.	.	CSAGGEVEAFF	TGCAGTGCTGGAGGGGAGGTCGAAGCTTTCTTT
TRBV11-1	TRBJ1-1	.	.	CASSLLEQGNTEAFF	TGTGCCAGCAGCCTTCTGGAGCAAGGAAACACTGAAGCTTTCTTT
TRBV19	TRBJ2-7	.	.	CASSIGRQTHYEQYF	TGTGCCAGTAGTATAGGGAGACAGACACACTACGAGCAGTACTTC
TRBV11-2	TRBJ1-1	.	.	CASSLRQQNTEAFF	TGTGCCAGCAGCCTCAGACAGCAGAACACTGAAGCTTTCTTT